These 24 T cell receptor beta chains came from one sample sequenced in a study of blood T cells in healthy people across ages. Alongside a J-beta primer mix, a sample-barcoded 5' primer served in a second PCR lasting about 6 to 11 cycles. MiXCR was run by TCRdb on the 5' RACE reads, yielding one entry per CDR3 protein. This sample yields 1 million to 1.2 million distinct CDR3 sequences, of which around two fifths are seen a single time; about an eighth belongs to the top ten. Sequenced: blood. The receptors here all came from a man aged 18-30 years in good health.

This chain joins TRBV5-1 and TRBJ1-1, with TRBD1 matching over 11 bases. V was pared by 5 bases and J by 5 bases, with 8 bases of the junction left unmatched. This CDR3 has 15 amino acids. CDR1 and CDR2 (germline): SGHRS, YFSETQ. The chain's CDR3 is CASRSLGTGGTEAFF. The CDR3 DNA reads TGCGCCAGCAGATCCCTAGGGACAGGGGGAACTGAAGCTTTCTTT.

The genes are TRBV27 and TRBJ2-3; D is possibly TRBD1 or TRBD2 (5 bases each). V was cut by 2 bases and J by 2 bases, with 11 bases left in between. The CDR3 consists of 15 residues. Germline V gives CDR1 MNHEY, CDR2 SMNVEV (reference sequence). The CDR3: CASSLKGTVTDTQYF. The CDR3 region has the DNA TGTGCCAGCAGTTTAAAGGGGACCGTCACAGATACGCAGTATTTT.

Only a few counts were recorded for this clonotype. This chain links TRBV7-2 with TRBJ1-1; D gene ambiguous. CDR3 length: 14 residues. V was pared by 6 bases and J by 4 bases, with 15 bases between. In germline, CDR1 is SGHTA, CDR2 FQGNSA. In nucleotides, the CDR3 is TGTGCCAGCAGGGCGAATAGGATGGCCACTGAAGCTTTCTTT. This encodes CASRANRMATEAFF.

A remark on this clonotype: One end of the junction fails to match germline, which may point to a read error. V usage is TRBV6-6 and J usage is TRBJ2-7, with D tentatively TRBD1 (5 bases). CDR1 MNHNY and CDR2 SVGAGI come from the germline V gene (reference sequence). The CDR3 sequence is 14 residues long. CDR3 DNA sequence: TGTGCCAGCAGTCATACAGGCCGAGTGGACGAGAAGTACTTC. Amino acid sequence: CASSHTGRVDEKYF.

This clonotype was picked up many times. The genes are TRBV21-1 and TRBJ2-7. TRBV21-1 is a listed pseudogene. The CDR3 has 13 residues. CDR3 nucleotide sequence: TGTGCCAGCAGCAAAGTGGATTTCTACGAGCAGTACTTC. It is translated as CASSKVDFYEQYF.

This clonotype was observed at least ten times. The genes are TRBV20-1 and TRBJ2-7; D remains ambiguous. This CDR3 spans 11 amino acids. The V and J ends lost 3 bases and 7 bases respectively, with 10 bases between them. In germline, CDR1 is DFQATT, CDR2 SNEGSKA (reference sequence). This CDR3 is CSAREDGEQYF. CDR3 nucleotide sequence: TGCAGTGCTAGGGAAGACGGAGAGCAGTACTTC.

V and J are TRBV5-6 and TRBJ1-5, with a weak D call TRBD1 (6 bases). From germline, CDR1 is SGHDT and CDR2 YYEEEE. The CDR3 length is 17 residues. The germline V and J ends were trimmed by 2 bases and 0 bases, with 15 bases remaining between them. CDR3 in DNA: TGTGCCAGCAGCTTTACCGGGACACCGTATAGCAATCAGCCCCAGCATTTT. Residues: CASSFTGTPYSNQPQHF.

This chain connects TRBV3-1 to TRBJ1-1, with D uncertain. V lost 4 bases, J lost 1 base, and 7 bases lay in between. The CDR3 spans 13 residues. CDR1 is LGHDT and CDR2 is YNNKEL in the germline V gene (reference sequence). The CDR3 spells CASSRPPNTEAFF. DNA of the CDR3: TGTGCCAGCAGCCGTCCTCCGAACACTGAAGCTTTCTTT.

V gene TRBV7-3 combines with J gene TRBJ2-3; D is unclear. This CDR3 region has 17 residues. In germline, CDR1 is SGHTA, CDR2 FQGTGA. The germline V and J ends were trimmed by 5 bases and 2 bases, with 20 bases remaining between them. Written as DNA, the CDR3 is TGTGCCAGCAGCGCGAATTCTGGCAGGAGATTCACAGATACGCAGTATTTT. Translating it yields CASSANSGRRFTDTQYF.

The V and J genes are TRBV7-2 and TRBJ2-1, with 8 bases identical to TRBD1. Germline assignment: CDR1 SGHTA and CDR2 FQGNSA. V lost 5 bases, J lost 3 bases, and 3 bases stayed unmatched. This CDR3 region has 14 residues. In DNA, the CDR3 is TGTGCCAGCAGCGTCGACAGGGGCTACAATGAGCAGTTCTTC. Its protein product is CASSVDRGYNEQFF.

As DNA, the CDR3 is TGCAGTGCTAGCCCGGGACAGGGAGTTAGCATTCAGTACTTC. Its protein is CSASPGQGVSIQYF. This chain connects TRBV20-1 to TRBJ2-4; 9 nucleotides agree with TRBD1. From germline, CDR1 is DFQATT and CDR2 SNEGSKA (reference sequence). This CDR3 spans 14 amino acids. The trim removed 3 bases at V and 9 bases at J, leaving 9 bases unmatched.

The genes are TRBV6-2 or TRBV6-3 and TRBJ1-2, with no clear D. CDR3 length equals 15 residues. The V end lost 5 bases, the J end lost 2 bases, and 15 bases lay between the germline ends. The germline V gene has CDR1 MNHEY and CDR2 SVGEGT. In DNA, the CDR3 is TGTGCCAGCAGTCCCTGGTCGGAGATCAACTATGGCTACACCTTC. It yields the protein CASSPWSEINYGYTF.

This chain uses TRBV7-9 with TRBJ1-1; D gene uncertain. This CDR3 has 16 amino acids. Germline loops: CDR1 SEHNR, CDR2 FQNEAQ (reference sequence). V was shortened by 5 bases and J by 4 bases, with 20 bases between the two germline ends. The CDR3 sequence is CASSPMALGVVTEAFF. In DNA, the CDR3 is TGTGCCAGCAGCCCGATGGCCCTAGGAGTTGTCACTGAAGCTTTCTTT.

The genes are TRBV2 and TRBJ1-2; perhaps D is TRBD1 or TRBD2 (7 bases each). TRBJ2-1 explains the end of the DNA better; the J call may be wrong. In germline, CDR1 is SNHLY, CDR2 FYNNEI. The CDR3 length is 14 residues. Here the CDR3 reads CASSEFRGGGEQFF. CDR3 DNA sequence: TGTGCCAGCAGTGAGTTCAGGGGGGGCGGGGAGCAGTTCTTC.

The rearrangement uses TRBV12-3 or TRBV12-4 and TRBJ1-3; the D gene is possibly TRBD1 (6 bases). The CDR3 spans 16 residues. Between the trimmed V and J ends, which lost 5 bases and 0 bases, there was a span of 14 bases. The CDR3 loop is CASSPRQVHSGNTIYF. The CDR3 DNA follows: TGTGCCAGCAGTCCTCGACAGGTCCACTCTGGAAACACCATATATTTT.

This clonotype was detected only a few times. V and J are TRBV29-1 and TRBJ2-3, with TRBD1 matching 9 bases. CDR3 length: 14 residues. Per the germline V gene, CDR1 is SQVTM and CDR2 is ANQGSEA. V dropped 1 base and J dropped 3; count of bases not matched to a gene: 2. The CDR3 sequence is CSVEGGTGTDTQYF. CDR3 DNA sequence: TGCAGCGTTGAAGGGGGGACAGGGACAGATACGCAGTATTTT.

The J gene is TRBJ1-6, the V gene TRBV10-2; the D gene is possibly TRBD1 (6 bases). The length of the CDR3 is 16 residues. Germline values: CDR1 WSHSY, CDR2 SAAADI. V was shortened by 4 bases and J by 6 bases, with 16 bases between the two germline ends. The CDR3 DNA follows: TGCGCCAGCAGTGTTACTACTACAGGGTCTAATTCACCCCTCCACTTT. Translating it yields CASSVTTTGSNSPLHF.

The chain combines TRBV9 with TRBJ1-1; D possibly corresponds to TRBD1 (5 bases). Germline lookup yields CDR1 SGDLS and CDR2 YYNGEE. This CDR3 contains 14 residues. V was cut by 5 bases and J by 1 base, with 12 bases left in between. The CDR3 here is CASSTGTANTEAFF. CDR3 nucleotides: TGTGCCAGCAGTACCGGGACGGCGAACACTGAAGCTTTCTTT.

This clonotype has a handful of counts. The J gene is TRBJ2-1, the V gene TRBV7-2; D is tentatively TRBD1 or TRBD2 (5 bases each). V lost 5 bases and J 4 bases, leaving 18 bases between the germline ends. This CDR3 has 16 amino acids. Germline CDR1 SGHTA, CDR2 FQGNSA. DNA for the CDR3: TGTGCCAGCAGCCCTAGCTGGGGGTTCGGGTACAATGAGCAGTTCTTC. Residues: CASSPSWGFGYNEQFF.

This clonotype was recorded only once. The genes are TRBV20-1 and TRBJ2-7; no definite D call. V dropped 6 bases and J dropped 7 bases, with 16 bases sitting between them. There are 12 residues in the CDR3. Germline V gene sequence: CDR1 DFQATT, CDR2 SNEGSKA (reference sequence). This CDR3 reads CSATHPNNEQYF. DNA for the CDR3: TGCAGTGCCACCCACCCTAACAATGAGCAGTACTTC.

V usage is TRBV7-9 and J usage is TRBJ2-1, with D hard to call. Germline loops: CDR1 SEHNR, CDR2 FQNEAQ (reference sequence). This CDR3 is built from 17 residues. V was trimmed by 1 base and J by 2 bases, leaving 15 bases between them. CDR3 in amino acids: CASSLVPHNSPYNEQFF. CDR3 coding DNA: TGTGCCAGCAGCTTAGTACCCCACAACAGCCCCTACAATGAGCAGTTCTTC.

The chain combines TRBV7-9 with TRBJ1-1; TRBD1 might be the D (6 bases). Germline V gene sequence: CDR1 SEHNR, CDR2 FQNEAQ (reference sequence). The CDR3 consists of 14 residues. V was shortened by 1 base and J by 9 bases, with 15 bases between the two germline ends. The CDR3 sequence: CASSLDVYREKAFF. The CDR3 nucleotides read TGTGCCAGCAGCTTAGACGTCTACAGGGAGAAAGCTTTCTTT.

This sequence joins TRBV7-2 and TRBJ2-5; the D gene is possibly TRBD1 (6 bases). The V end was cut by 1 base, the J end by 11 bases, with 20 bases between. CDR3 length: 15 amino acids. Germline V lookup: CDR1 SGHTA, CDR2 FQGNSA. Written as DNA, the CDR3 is TGTGCCAGCAGCTTAGTACTGGGCAGGGGTAATGAGCAGTACTTC. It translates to CASSLVLGRGNEQYF.

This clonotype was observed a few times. CDR3 coding DNA: TGTGCCAGCATGCCAGGGGGCACCTACAATGAGCAGTTCTTC. Protein product: CASMPGGTYNEQFF. The chain links TRBV28 to TRBJ2-1, with 8 bases that match TRBD1. CDR1 is MDHEN, CDR2 SYDVKM, per germline. This CDR3 has 14 residues. With 7 bases clipped from V and 2 bases from J, the junction kept 4 bases outside the gene matches.